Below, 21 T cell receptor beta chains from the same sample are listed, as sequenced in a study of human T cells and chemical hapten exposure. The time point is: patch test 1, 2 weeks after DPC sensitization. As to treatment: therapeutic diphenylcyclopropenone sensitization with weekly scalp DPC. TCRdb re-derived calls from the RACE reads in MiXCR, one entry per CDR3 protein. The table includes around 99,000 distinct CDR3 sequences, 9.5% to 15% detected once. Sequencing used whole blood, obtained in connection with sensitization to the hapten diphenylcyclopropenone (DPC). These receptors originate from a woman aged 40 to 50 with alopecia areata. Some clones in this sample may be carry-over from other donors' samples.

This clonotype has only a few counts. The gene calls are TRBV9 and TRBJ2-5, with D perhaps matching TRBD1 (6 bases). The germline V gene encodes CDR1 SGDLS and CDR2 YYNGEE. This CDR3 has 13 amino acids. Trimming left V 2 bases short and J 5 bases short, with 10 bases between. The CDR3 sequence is CASSVGTRETQYF. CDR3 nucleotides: TGTGCCAGCAGCGTTGGGACAAGGGAGACCCAGTACTTC.

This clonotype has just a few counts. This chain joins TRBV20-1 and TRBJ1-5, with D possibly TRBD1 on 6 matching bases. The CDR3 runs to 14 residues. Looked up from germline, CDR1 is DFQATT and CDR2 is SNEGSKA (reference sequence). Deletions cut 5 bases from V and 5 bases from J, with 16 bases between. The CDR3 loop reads CSASGAAWDQPQHF. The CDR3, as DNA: TGCAGTGCTTCAGGGGCTGCATGGGATCAGCCCCAGCATTTT.

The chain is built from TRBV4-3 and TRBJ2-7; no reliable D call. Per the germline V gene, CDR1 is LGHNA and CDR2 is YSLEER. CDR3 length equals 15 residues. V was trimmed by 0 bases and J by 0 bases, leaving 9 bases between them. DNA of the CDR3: TGCGCCAGCAGCCAAGATCTCGGCAACTCCTACGAGCAGTACTTC. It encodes CASSQDLGNSYEQYF.

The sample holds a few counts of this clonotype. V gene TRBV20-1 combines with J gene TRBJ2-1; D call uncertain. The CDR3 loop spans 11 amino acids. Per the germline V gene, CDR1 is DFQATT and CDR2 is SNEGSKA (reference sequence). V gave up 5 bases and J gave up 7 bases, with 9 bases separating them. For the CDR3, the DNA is TGCAGTGCTTCGGACCCGAATGAGCAGTTCTTC. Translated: CSASDPNEQFF.

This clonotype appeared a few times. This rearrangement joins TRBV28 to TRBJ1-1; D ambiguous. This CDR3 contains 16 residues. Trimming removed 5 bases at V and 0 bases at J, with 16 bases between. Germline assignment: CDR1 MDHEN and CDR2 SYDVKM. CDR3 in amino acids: CASSKSAGRMNTEAFF. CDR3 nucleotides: TGTGCCAGCAGTAAGTCAGCAGGTCGTATGAACACTGAAGCTTTCTTT. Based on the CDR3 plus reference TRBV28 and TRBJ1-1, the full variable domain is DVKVTQSSRYLVKRTGEKVFLECVQDMDHENMFWYRQDPGLGLRLIYFSYDVKMKEKGDIPEGYSVSREKKERFSLILESASTNQTSMYLCASSKSAGRMNTEAFFGQGTRLTVV.

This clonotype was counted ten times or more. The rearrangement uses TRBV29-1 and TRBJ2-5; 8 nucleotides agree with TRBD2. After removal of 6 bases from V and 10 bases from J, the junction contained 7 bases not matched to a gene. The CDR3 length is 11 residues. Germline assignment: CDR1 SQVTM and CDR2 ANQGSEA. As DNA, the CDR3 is TGCAGCGTCAGGGCGGGGGGACGCCAGTACTTC. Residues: CSVRAGGRQYF.

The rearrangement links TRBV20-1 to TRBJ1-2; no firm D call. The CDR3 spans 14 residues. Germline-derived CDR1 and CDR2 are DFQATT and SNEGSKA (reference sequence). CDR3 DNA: TGCAGCGGCCCGCAATCGCCCACGGGCTATGGCTACACCTTC. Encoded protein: CSGPQSPTGYGYTF.

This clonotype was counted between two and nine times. The DNA of the CDR3 is TGTGCCAGCAGTTTTCAGGGTGCCGGGGAGCTGTTTTTT. This encodes CASSFQGAGELFF. The chain carries TRBV12-3 or TRBV12-4 and TRBJ2-2; D is possibly TRBD1 (5 bases). Trimming left V 3 bases short and J 6 bases short, with 8 bases between. CDR3 length equals 13 residues.

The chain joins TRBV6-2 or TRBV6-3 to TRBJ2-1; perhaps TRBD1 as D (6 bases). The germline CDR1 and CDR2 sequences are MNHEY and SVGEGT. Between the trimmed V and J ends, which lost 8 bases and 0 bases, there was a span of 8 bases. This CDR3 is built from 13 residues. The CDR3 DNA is TGTGCCAGCCGGACAGTCTCCTACAATGAGCAGTTCTTC. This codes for CASRTVSYNEQFF.

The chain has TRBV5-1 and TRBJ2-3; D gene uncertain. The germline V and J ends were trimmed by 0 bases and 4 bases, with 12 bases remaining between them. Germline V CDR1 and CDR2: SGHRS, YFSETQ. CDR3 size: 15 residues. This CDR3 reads CASSLEGSGPDTQYF. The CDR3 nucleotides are TGCGCCAGCAGCTTGGAAGGTTCGGGCCCAGATACGCAGTATTTT.

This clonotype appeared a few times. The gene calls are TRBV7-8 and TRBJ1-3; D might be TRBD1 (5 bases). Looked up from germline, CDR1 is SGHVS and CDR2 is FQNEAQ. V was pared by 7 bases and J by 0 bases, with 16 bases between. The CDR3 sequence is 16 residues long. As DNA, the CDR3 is TGTGCCAGCACCAGCCTGGGACGGATCTCTGGAAACACCATATATTTT. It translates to CASTSLGRISGNTIYF.

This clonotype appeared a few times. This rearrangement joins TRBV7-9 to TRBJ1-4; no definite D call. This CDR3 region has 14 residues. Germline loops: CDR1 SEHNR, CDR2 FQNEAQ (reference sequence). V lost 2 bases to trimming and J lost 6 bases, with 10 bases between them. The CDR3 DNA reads TGTGCCAGCAGCTTACGGCCCACGGATGAAAAACTGTTTTTT. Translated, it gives CASSLRPTDEKLFF. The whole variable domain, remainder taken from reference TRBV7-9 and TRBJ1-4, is DTGVSQNPRHKITKRGQNVTFRCDPISEHNRLYWYRQTLGQGPEFLTYFQNEAQLEKSRLLSDRFSAERPKGSFSTLEIQRTEQGDSAMYLCASSLRPTDEKLFFGSGTQLSVL.

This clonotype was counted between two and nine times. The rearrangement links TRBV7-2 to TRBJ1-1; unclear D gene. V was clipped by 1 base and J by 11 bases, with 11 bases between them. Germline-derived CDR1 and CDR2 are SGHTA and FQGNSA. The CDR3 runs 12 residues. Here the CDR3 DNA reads TGTGCCAGCAGCTTAGAAAGGAATGGCGCTTTCTTT. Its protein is CASSLERNGAFF.

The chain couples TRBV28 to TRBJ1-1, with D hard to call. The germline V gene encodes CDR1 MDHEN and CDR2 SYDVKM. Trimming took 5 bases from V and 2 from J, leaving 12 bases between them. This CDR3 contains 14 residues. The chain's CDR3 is CASSQPATNTEAFF. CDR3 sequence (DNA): TGTGCCAGCAGTCAGCCGGCGACCAACACTGAAGCTTTCTTT.

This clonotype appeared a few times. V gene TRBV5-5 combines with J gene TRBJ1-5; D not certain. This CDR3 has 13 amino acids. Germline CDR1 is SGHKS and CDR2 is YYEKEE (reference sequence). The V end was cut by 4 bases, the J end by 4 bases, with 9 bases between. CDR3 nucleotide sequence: TGTGCCAGCAGCGTCGGTCGGAATCAGCCCCAGCATTTT. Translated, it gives CASSVGRNQPQHF.

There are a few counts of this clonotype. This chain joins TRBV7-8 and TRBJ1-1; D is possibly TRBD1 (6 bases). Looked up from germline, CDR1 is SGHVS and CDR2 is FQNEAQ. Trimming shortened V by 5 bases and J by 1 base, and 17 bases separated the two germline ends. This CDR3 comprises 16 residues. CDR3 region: CASSPHRADRNTEAFF. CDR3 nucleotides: TGTGCCAGCAGCCCCCATAGGGCGGACAGGAACACTGAAGCTTTCTTT.

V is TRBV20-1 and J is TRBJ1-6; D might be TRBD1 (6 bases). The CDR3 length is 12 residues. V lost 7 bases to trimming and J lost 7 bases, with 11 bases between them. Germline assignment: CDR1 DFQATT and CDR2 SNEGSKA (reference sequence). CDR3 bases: TGCAGTGACAGGGCCCCGAATTCACCCCTCCACTTT. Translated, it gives CSDRAPNSPLHF.

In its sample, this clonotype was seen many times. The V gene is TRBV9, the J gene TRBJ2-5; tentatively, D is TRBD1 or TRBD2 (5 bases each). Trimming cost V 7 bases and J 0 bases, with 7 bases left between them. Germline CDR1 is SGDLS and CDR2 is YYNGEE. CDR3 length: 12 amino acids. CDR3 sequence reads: CASGTNQETQYF. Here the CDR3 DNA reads TGTGCCAGCGGGACCAACCAAGAGACCCAGTACTTC.

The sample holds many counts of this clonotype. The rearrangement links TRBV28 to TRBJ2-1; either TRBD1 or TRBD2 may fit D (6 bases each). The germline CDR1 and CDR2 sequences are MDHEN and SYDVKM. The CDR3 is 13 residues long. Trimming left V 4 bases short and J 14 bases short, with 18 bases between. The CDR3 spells CASSSPPTGGEFF. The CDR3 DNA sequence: TGTGCCAGCAGTTCCCCCCCGACAGGCGGGGAGTTCTTC. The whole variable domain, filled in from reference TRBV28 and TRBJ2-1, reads DVKVTQSSRYLVKRTGEKVFLECVQDMDHENMFWYRQDPGLGLRLIYFSYDVKMKEKGDIPEGYSVSREKKERFSLILESASTNQTSMYLCASSSPPTGGEFFGPGTRLTVL.

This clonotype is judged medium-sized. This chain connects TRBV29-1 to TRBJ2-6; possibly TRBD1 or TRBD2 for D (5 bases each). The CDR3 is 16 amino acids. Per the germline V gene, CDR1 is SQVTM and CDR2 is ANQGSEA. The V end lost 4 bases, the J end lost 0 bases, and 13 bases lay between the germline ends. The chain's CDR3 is CSVVVGAVSGANVLTF. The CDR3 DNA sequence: TGCAGCGTTGTGGTCGGGGCAGTCTCTGGGGCCAACGTCCTGACTTTC.

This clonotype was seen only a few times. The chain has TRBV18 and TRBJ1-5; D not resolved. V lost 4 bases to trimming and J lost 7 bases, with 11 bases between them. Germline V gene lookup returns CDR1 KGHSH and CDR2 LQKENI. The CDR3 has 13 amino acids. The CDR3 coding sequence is TGTGCCAGCTCACGGGAAAATGCGCAGCCCCAGCATTTT. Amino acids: CASSRENAQPQHF.